These T cell receptor beta chains were read from a single sample in a study of cytomegalovirus exposure and HLA in healthy donors. Sequencing used immunoSEQ multiplex PCR; TCRdb keeps in-frame clones, though not all of them. The table lists about 140,000 clones, approximately 80% of them singletons. Input material: PBMCs. The receptor set was obtained from a woman aged 50 to 60 in good health and CMV-seronegative. Each CDR3 is given with its conserved first and last residue. A D gene is named only where the DNA matches it firmly. Where a row states a size, it is once, few, many or the class of an expanded clone; other rows omit it.

v_call: TRBV28; d_call: .; j_call: TRBJ1-2; clone_size: .; cdr3_nt: TGTGCCAGCGGCTCCCTGGGAGGGGGGTATGGCTACACCTTC; cdr3_aa: CASGSLGGGYGYTF
v_call: TRBV10-1; d_call: TRBD1; j_call: TRBJ2-3; clone_size: .; cdr3_nt: TGCGCCATTCATGACAGGGGGCTGACGCAGTATTTT; cdr3_aa: CAIHDRGLTQYF
v_call: TRBV10-1; d_call: .; j_call: TRBJ1-1; clone_size: .; cdr3_nt: TGCGCCAGCAGTGAGAATCCCGGGACAACCAACACTGAAGCTTTCTTT; cdr3_aa: CASSENPGTTNTEAFF
v_call: TRBV5-6; d_call: TRBD1; j_call: TRBJ2-3; clone_size: .; cdr3_nt: TGTGCCAGCAGCTTGGAAGGGCAGGGGGTCACAGATACGCAGTATTTT; cdr3_aa: CASSLEGQGVTDTQYF
v_call: TRBV19; d_call: .; j_call: TRBJ2-3; clone_size: .; cdr3_nt: TGTGCCAGTAGTATAATGGCTAGCGCAGATACGCAGTATTTT; cdr3_aa: CASSIMASADTQYF
v_call: TRBV12-2; d_call: .; j_call: TRBJ1-6; clone_size: once; cdr3_nt: TGTGCAAGTCGCTTTAGAATACCGGGACAGGGTCATTCACCCCTCCACTTT; cdr3_aa: CASRFRIPGQGHSPLHF
v_call: TRBV25-1; d_call: .; j_call: TRBJ1-4; clone_size: once; cdr3_nt: TGTGCCAGCAGGACAGATACAACTAATGAAAAACTGTTTTTT; cdr3_aa: CASRTDTTNEKLFF
v_call: TRBV7-2; d_call: .; j_call: TRBJ2-5; clone_size: few; cdr3_nt: TGTGCCAGCAGCCAGACTAGGGCTGGAGAGACCCAGTACTTC; cdr3_aa: CASSQTRAGETQYF
v_call: TRBV29-1; d_call: TRBD2; j_call: TRBJ2-3; clone_size: .; cdr3_nt: TGCAGCGCCCTAGCCGGACTAGGAGGGGACACAGATACGCAGTATTTT; cdr3_aa: CSALAGLGGDTDTQYF
v_call: TRBV30; d_call: .; j_call: TRBJ1-3; clone_size: .; cdr3_nt: TGTGCGCTGGGTACGGGGGTATCTGGAAACACCATATATTTT; cdr3_aa: CALGTGVSGNTIYF
v_call: TRBV7-2; d_call: TRBD2; j_call: TRBJ2-1; clone_size: .; cdr3_nt: TGTGCCAGCAGCCGACGTAGCGGGGCTGGGGGGGATGAGCAGTTCTTC; cdr3_aa: CASSRRSGAGGDEQFF
v_call: TRBV5-3; d_call: .; j_call: TRBJ2-2; clone_size: .; cdr3_nt: TGTGCCAGAAGCTTGGCCCAGCCGAGCGCCCTAAGCAACACCGGGGAGCTGTTTTTT; cdr3_aa: CARSLAQPSALSNTGELFF
v_call: TRBV15; d_call: .; j_call: TRBJ2-5; clone_size: .; cdr3_nt: TGTGCCACCAGCAGGGATTTAAGGCAGGGGAAGGAGACCCAGTACTTC; cdr3_aa: CATSRDLRQGKETQYF
v_call: TRBV7-9; d_call: .; j_call: TRBJ2-7; clone_size: .; cdr3_nt: TGTGCCAGCAGCTCGCCGTCGTCAGGGCACACCTACGAGCAGTACTTC; cdr3_aa: CASSSPSSGHTYEQYF
v_call: TRBV2; d_call: .; j_call: TRBJ1-4; clone_size: .; cdr3_nt: TGTGCCAGCAGTGAAATCGACGGGACACTTAATGAAAAACTGTTTTTT; cdr3_aa: CASSEIDGTLNEKLFF
v_call: TRBV19; d_call: .; j_call: TRBJ2-1; clone_size: .; cdr3_nt: TGTGCCAGTAGTATCCTCTCGACAGGTGAGCAGTTCTTC; cdr3_aa: CASSILSTGEQFF
v_call: TRBV6-1; d_call: .; j_call: TRBJ2-7; clone_size: .; cdr3_nt: TGTGCCAGCAGGGGGTATGGCGGGAAGGTCCACGAGCAGTACTTC; cdr3_aa: CASRGYGGKVHEQYF
v_call: TRBV7-2; d_call: .; j_call: TRBJ2-7; clone_size: .; cdr3_nt: TGTGCCAGCAGCTCAGTGGGGGGGCAGGGGTACGAGCAGTACTTC; cdr3_aa: CASSSVGGQGYEQYF
v_call: TRBV29-1; d_call: .; j_call: TRBJ2-7; clone_size: .; cdr3_nt: TGCAGCGTTGAACAGGGGAGGGGAGGGGAGCAGTACTTC; cdr3_aa: CSVEQGRGGEQYF
v_call: TRBV5-6; d_call: .; j_call: TRBJ1-3; clone_size: .; cdr3_nt: TGTGCCAGCAGCTTTCTGAACACCCGAGGAAACACCATATATTTT; cdr3_aa: CASSFLNTRGNTIYF
v_call: TRBV19; d_call: .; j_call: TRBJ1-2; clone_size: .; cdr3_nt: TGTGCCAGTAGTATGGGGCAGGGAACGTATACCGCTAACTATGGCTACACCTTC; cdr3_aa: CASSMGQGTYTANYGYTF
v_call: TRBV9; d_call: .; j_call: TRBJ2-7; clone_size: .; cdr3_nt: TGTGCCAGCAGCCCCGGGGGAGAGCAGTACTTC; cdr3_aa: CASSPGGEQYF
v_call: TRBV9; d_call: TRBD2; j_call: TRBJ2-1; clone_size: once; cdr3_nt: TGTGCCAGCAGCCTAGGACTAGCGGGGGGGAATGAGCAGTTCTTC; cdr3_aa: CASSLGLAGGNEQFF
v_call: TRBV7-9; d_call: .; j_call: TRBJ1-1; clone_size: .; cdr3_nt: TGTGCCAGCAGCACCTATACTGAAGCTTTCTTT; cdr3_aa: CASSTYTEAFF
v_call: TRBV10-3; d_call: .; j_call: TRBJ1-5; clone_size: many; cdr3_nt: TGTGCCATCAGTGCGAGTCAGCCCCAGCATTTT; cdr3_aa: CAISASQPQHF
v_call: TRBV12-5; d_call: TRBD1; j_call: TRBJ2-2; clone_size: .; cdr3_nt: TGTGCTAGTGGTCCGGGACAGGGGGCAGTCGGGGAGCTGTTTTTT; cdr3_aa: CASGPGQGAVGELFF
v_call: TRBV5-6; d_call: .; j_call: TRBJ1-1; clone_size: once; cdr3_nt: TGTGCCAGCAGCTTGGCTAGTCCGGGCACTGAAGCTTTCTTT; cdr3_aa: CASSLASPGTEAFF
v_call: TRBV7-2; d_call: TRBD2; j_call: TRBJ2-7; clone_size: .; cdr3_nt: TGTGCCAGCAGCTTAGTGGCGGGGGAGGAGCAGTACTTC; cdr3_aa: CASSLVAGEEQYF
v_call: TRBV6-5; d_call: TRBD2; j_call: TRBJ2-7; clone_size: .; cdr3_nt: TGTGCCAGCAGTTACCGCGGGGGGCACCCCTACGAGCAGTACTTC; cdr3_aa: CASSYRGGHPYEQYF
v_call: TRBV4-1; d_call: .; j_call: TRBJ2-2; clone_size: .; cdr3_nt: TGCGCCAGCAGCCATCGCGGGCGGGACGGGGAGCTGTTTTTT; cdr3_aa: CASSHRGRDGELFF
v_call: TRBV10-3; d_call: .; j_call: TRBJ2-3; clone_size: once; cdr3_nt: TGTGCCATCATGCAGGGGCCCGATGATACGCAGTATTTT; cdr3_aa: CAIMQGPDDTQYF
v_call: TRBV7-8; d_call: TRBD1; j_call: TRBJ2-3; clone_size: few; cdr3_nt: TGTGCCAGCAGCCCTAGGACAGGGTGGGAAGATACGCAGTATTTT; cdr3_aa: CASSPRTGWEDTQYF